These T cell receptor beta chains were read from a single sample in a study of response to subunit inactivated influenza vaccine. TCRdb processed the RT-PCR reads anew with MiXCR; each CDR3 protein has one entry. The data hold more than 250,000 distinct CDR3 sequences, with about a fifth observed a single time. Sequences were derived from PBMCs from blood, sampled less than 22 months after vaccination. Source of these receptors: a man aged 50 to 69 who received an inactivated influenza vaccine. CDR3s include the opening cysteine and the closing phenylalanine or tryptophan. Each record gives: J gene, clone size, V gene, CDR3 protein. Size is stated for part of the rows, as once, few or many counts, or as a class when the clone is expanded.

>TRBJ2-2|once|TRBV19
CASSPSHANTGELFF
>TRBJ1-5|few|TRBV20-1
CSTRDRGLGQPQHF
>TRBJ2-5|NA|TRBV10-3
CAISEARVGETQYF
>TRBJ2-3|NA|TRBV7-9
CASSAGTDTQYF
>TRBJ2-3|many|TRBV5-1
CASSLGLAGGPDTQYF
>TRBJ1-1|few|TRBV10-3
CAISEFGFEAFF
>TRBJ1-1|few|TRBV7-9
CASSTVLVGNTEAFF
>TRBJ2-4|NA|TRBV7-9
CASDGGSLYF
>TRBJ2-1|NA|TRBV6-2/TRBV6-3
CASSYSDRVSYNEQFF
>TRBJ2-5|once|TRBV6-5
CASSYGRLGQTQYF
>TRBJ1-2|NA|TRBV3-1
CASSQGDRVGYTF
>TRBJ1-6|few|TRBV11-2
CASSLEAGGKSPLHF
>TRBJ1-2|few|TRBV6-1
CASSDLGGWLNYGYTF
>TRBJ1-2|few|TRBV27
CASSLSDPVVGGYTF
>TRBJ1-1|NA|TRBV2
CASNGDRASPEAFF
>TRBJ1-3|many|TRBV27
CASSKTGFVGNTIYF
>TRBJ1-2|NA|TRBV7-2
CASSLEAVAYGYTF
>TRBJ1-3|few|TRBV4-2
CASSSSDTRNTIYF
>TRBJ2-3|NA|TRBV29-1
CSGGPSDTQYF
>TRBJ2-1|few|TRBV12-3/TRBV12-4
CASTTRGTPEQFF
>TRBJ1-3|few|TRBV28
CASSPPIFGNTIYF
>TRBJ2-1|NA|TRBV11-2
CASSLVNSGGVLGVPNEQFF
>TRBJ1-2|many|TRBV12-3/TRBV12-4
CASSPDREYGYTF
>TRBJ1-1|few|TRBV2
CASNFQGLMNTEAFF
>TRBJ2-1|NA|TRBV11-2
CASSLPGLAGTFSYNEQFF
>TRBJ1-2|few|TRBV7-9
CASSLLTSYGYTF
>TRBJ1-1|many|TRBV2
CARRDSRMNTEAFF
>TRBJ1-5|many|TRBV12-3/TRBV12-4
CASSSIPSHQPQHF
>TRBJ2-5|many|TRBV15
CATSSTGDQETQYF
>TRBJ2-3|NA|TRBV20-1
CSAPPPLALADTDTQYF
>TRBJ1-4|NA|TRBV20-1
CSARDRRRSGVNEKLFF
>TRBJ2-5|many|TRBV5-4
CASSPTSGSPIETQYF
>TRBJ2-7|few|TRBV21-1
CASSKVPRTELYEQYF
>TRBJ1-1|NA|TRBV5-1
CASSLGQGAGNTEAFF
>TRBJ2-2|few|TRBV6-2/TRBV6-3
CASSYRDIRLAANTGELFF
>TRBJ2-3|NA|TRBV5-5
CASSLPSRGDTQYF